Sequencing of this T cell receptor beta chain was carried out in a study of blood T cell repertoires in COVID-19. J gave up 5 bases and V 5 bases, and 9 bases lay outside the gene matches. The CDR3 is 14 amino acids. Germline assignment: CDR1 SNHLY and CDR2 FYNNEI. The assay was immunoSEQ multiplex PCR, and TCRdb's table has in-frame clones only and misses some. The sample comprises fewer than 250,000 clones, around 85% of which are singletons, and 12% rests with the top ten. The rearrangement uses TRBV2 and TRBJ2-7; 7 bases are a match to TRBD2. Material for sequencing was peripheral blood. This TCR was sampled from a woman aged 50 to 65 with acute or convalescent COVID-19. CDR3 amino acids: CASSPGRGRHEQYF. In nucleotides, the CDR3 is TGTGCCAGCAGTCCAGGCCGCGGGAGACACGAGCAGTACTTC.